This T cell receptor (beta chain) was documented in a study of Graves' ophthalmopathy and Graves' hyperthyroidism. Broader study findings: Among expanded thyroid clonotypes above 0.001 frequency, most also occurred in blood.

This clonotype occurred a few times. Its antigen is currently unknown. RNA transcripts served as template for amplifying TCR beta CDR3 sequences. Second-round multiplex PCR came after first-round RT-PCR with HTBI primers. Each CDR3 protein gets one entry after TCRdb re-called the multiplex PCR reads with MiXCR. The sample consists of 500,000 to 600,000 distinct CDR3 sequences, under 45% of them appearing once. Germline V gene lookup returns CDR1 MDHEN and CDR2 SYDVKM. V lost 8 bases and J lost 3, with 7 bases in between. The CDR3 runs to 11 residues. Patients newly diagnosed with hyperthyroidism, under 2 months' duration, were aged 18 to 65, the study reports.

This clonotype was sampled from an adult man with Graves' hyperthyroidism. The rearrangement uses TRBV28 and TRBJ1-1, with unresolved D. The sequencing sample was made of peripheral blood or thyroid tissue (not recorded which). In nucleotides, the CDR3 is TGTGCCAGCCTCCTTTACACTGAAGCTTTCTTT. Protein: CASLLYTEAFF.